The 23 T cell receptor beta chains below all came from one sample that was sequenced in a study of T cells after posttransplantation cyclophosphamide. Here immunoSEQ multiplex PCR was the method, and the copy in TCRdb shows in-frame clones only, minus some. The profile covers 5,500 to 8,000 clones, none occurring a single time. Cyclophosphamide on days +3 and +4 followed busulfan-fludarabine conditioning and a marrow graft. The sequencing used PBMCs, collected after allogeneic stem cell transplant with posttransplant cyclophosphamide. The receptors shown here come from a male patient in his fifties who received an allogeneic stem cell transplant from an unrelated donor, was CMV-positive, and had acute GVHD only. Some T cells may arise from the graft donor.

This clone has at least ten counts. The chain joins TRBV5-1 to TRBJ2-5; TRBD1 might be the D (6 bases). V lost 1 base, J lost 4 bases, and 14 bases lay in between. Germline V gene sequence: CDR1 SGHRS, CDR2 YFSETQ. There are 15 residues in the CDR3. CDR3 region: CASSLSGLRGETQYF. CDR3 coding DNA: TGCGCCAGCAGCTTGTCGGGCCTCAGGGGAGAGACCCAGTACTTC.

This clone was recorded many times. This sample also contains other DNA sequences that code for the same CDR3. The chain uses TRBV18 and TRBJ1-5; D call uncertain. The CDR3 has 14 residues. Trimming pared 3 bases from V and 1 base from J, leaving 7 bases between. CDR1 is KGHSH and CDR2 is LQKENI in the germline V gene. CDR3 amino acids: CASSPGRSNQPQHF. CDR3 nucleotide sequence: TGTGCCAGCTCACCCGGTCGAAGCAATCAGCCCCAGCATTTT.

This clone was recorded at least ten times. J is TRBJ2-7 and V is TRBV27; perhaps TRBD1 as D (6 bases). V was cut by 2 bases and J by 2 bases, with 16 bases left in between. The CDR3 length is 16 residues. Germline V gene sequence: CDR1 MNHEY, CDR2 SMNVEV (reference sequence). CDR3 loop: CASSLRARGMAYEQYF. Here the CDR3 DNA reads TGTGCCAGCAGTTTACGGGCCAGGGGCATGGCCTACGAGCAGTACTTC.

Many counts were recorded for this clone. V usage is TRBV9 and J usage is TRBJ2-5; D might be TRBD1 (6 bases). The CDR3 has 14 residues. CDR1 is SGDLS and CDR2 is YYNGEE in the germline V gene. Trimming shortened V by 0 bases and J by 7 bases, and 13 bases separated the two germline ends. The CDR3 reads CASSVAGGETTQYF. In nucleotides, the CDR3 is TGTGCCAGCAGCGTAGCTGGGGGCGAGACGACCCAGTACTTC.

This clone came up many times. The J gene is TRBJ1-5, the V gene TRBV15; no reliable D call. Germline V lookup: CDR1 LNHNV, CDR2 YYDKDF (reference sequence). The CDR3 sequence is 13 residues long. With 5 bases removed from V and 8 bases from J, the gap between germline ends came to 13 bases. The CDR3 spells CATSPARLEPQHF. The CDR3 nucleotides read TGTGCCACCAGCCCAGCCAGGTTGGAGCCCCAGCATTTT.

CDR3 sequence reads: CASSQLGGISYEQYF. In nucleotides, the CDR3 is TGTGCCAGCAGCCAATTGGGCGGGATCTCCTACGAGCAGTACTTC. The chain carries TRBV14 and TRBJ2-7; possibly TRBD2 for D (6 bases). The V and J ends lost 2 bases and 0 bases respectively, with 11 bases between them. The CDR3 is 15 amino acids. Germline V gene sequence: CDR1 SGHDN, CDR2 FVKESK.

This clone was seen at least ten times. V gene TRBV6-6 combines with J gene TRBJ2-1; D remains ambiguous. This CDR3 spans 13 amino acids. CDR1 and CDR2 from the germline V gene are MNHNY and SVGAGI (reference sequence). V was clipped by 2 bases and J by 8 bases, with 10 bases between them. The CDR3 DNA is TGTGCCAGCAGTTACACTACAACGCATGAGCAGTTCTTC. Translating gives CASSYTTTHEQFF.

This clone appeared many times. The V gene is TRBV2, the J gene TRBJ2-1; possible D gene TRBD1, 5 bases. The CDR3 length is 15 residues. Germline loops: CDR1 SNHLY, CDR2 FYNNEI. V gave up 2 bases and J gave up 3 bases, with 11 bases separating them. CDR3 DNA: TGTGCCAGCAGTGAATCCAGGGAACACTACAATGAGCAGTTCTTC. This gives the protein CASSESREHYNEQFF.

There are many counts of this clone. The rearrangement uses TRBV7-9 and TRBJ1-5; 8 bases are a match to TRBD1. The junction had 3 bases not matched to a gene; V was cut back by 4 bases and J by 4 bases. The CDR3 contains 14 residues. Germline assignment: CDR1 SEHNR and CDR2 FQNEAQ (reference sequence). This CDR3 reads CASSSGQGNQPQHF. The CDR3 bases are TGTGCCAGCAGCTCTGGACAGGGAAATCAGCCCCAGCATTTT.

This clone appeared a few times. This chain links TRBV18 with TRBJ1-3; a weak D match, TRBD1 (5 bases). Looked up from germline, CDR1 is KGHSH and CDR2 is LQKENI. The CDR3 consists of 14 residues. V was pared by 4 bases and J by 1 base, with 8 bases between. CDR3 nucleotide sequence: TGTGCCAGCTCACAGACAGATTCTGGAAACACCATATATTTT. Its translation: CASSQTDSGNTIYF.

At least ten counts were recorded for this clone. This chain links TRBV7-8 with TRBJ2-5; D call uncertain. The ends were cut back, 6 bases at V and 6 bases at J, with 14 bases in the middle. The CDR3 sequence is 13 residues long. The germline gives CDR1 SGHVS, CDR2 FQNEAQ. The CDR3 loop is CASSVGSLQTQYF. CDR3 coding DNA: TGTGCCAGCAGTGTTGGTAGCCTGCAGACCCAGTACTTC.

This clone showed up many times. This chain uses TRBV7-8 with TRBJ2-7; TRBD1 aligns across 7 bases. The CDR3 has 14 residues. Germline-derived CDR1 and CDR2 are SGHVS and FQNEAQ. Trimming took 2 bases from V and 3 from J; bases not matched to a gene: 4. CDR3 DNA sequence: TGTGCCAGCAGCTTAACGGACAGGTTCTACGAGCAGTACTTC. Its protein is CASSLTDRFYEQYF.

This clone was found many times. The chain couples TRBV5-1 to TRBJ2-2, with D possibly TRBD1 on 5 matching bases. Germline V gene lookup returns CDR1 SGHRS and CDR2 YFSETQ. Trimming stripped 2 bases from V and 8 bases from J, with 7 bases between. The CDR3 is 12 residues long. This chain's CDR3 is CASSFQGGELFF. The CDR3 DNA reads as TGCGCCAGCAGCTTCCAGGGAGGGGAGCTGTTTTTT.

This clone was seen at least ten times. The rearrangement links TRBV5-8 to TRBJ2-3; tentatively, D is TRBD1 (6 bases). There are 16 residues in the CDR3. Germline CDR1 is SGHTS and CDR2 is YDEGEE. V lost 3 bases and J lost 6, with 20 bases in between. CDR3 sequence (DNA): TGTGCCAGCAGCTGGGGGACACTCGGGGAAAGGGATACGCAGTATTTT. Its protein is CASSWGTLGERDTQYF. Based on the CDR3 plus reference TRBV5-8 and TRBJ2-3, the full variable domain is EAGVTQSPTHLIKTRGQQATLRCSPISGHTSVYWYQQALGLGLQFLLWYDEGEERNRGNFPPRFSGRQFPNYSSELNVNALELEDSALYLCASSWGTLGERDTQYFGPGTRLTVL.

This clone was found many times. V is TRBV4-2 and J is TRBJ2-2; 9 bases line up with TRBD1. V was clipped by 4 bases and J by 2 bases; unmatched bases: 2. Germline assignment: CDR1 LGHNA and CDR2 YNFKEQ. The CDR3 covers 15 residues. CDR3 sequence: CASSRTGDNTGELFF. In DNA, the CDR3 is TGTGCCAGCAGCCGGACAGGGGATAACACCGGGGAGCTGTTTTTT.

The CDR3 reads CAWSVRGGREAFF. CDR3 coding DNA: TGTGCCTGGAGTGTGCGGGGCGGGCGGGAAGCTTTCTTT. V is TRBV30 and J is TRBJ1-1; possibly TRBD1 for D (5 bases). The CDR3 length is 13 residues. Germline V gene lookup returns CDR1 GTSNPN and CDR2 SVGIG (reference sequence). With 0 bases removed from V and 8 bases from J, the gap between germline ends came to 13 bases.

This clone was recorded many times. The gene calls are TRBV6-1 and TRBJ2-4; 11 bases match TRBD2. Germline values: CDR1 MNHNS, CDR2 SASEGT. This CDR3 region has 15 residues. V shed 5 bases and J 3 bases; nucleotides not matched to a gene: 3. The CDR3 sequence is CASSLTSGNKNIQYF. The CDR3 DNA is TGTGCCAGCAGTCTGACTAGCGGGAACAAAAACATTCAGTACTTC.

This clone appeared many times. J is TRBJ2-7 and V is TRBV5-8, with 9 bases aligning to TRBD1. V dropped 3 bases and J dropped 6; count of bases not matched to a gene: 10. The germline CDR1 and CDR2 sequences are SGHTS and YDEGEE. The CDR3 is 15 residues long. Here the CDR3 reads CASSSYRGHDAEQYF. CDR3 DNA sequence: TGTGCCAGCAGCTCCTACAGGGGGCACGACGCCGAGCAGTACTTC.

This clone was seen at least ten times. The gene calls are TRBV19 and TRBJ1-5; TRBD1 matches 7 bases. Trimming at V came to 3 bases and at J to 3 bases, leaving 5 bases not matched to a gene. The CDR3 is 15 residues long. Germline lookup yields CDR1 LNHDA and CDR2 SQIVND (reference sequence). CDR3 in amino acids: CASSIDRAFNQPQHF. The CDR3 nucleotides are TGTGCCAGTAGTATCGACAGGGCATTCAATCAGCCCCAGCATTTT.

The table lists this clone with many counts. The chain joins TRBV10-2 to TRBJ2-1; 9 bases match TRBD2. The CDR3 runs 16 residues. V shed 0 bases, J shed 8 bases, and the junction held 8 bases outside the gene matches. The germline gives CDR1 WSHSY, CDR2 SAAADI. The CDR3 region is CASSESVAGDVYEQFF. CDR3 DNA: TGCGCCAGCAGTGAGTCGGTAGCGGGAGACGTCTATGAGCAGTTCTTC.

This clone was detected many times. This sequence joins TRBV7-8 and TRBJ1-2, with 8 bases matching TRBD1. CDR1 is SGHVS, CDR2 FQNEAQ, per germline. This CDR3 contains 14 residues. V lost 4 bases to trimming and J lost 2 bases; unmatched junction nucleotides: 3. DNA of the CDR3: TGTGCCAGCAGCTACAGGACAGGGAACTATGGCTACACCTTC. Translated, it gives CASSYRTGNYGYTF.

This clone was counted between two and nine times. This chain links TRBV9 with TRBJ2-7, with D maybe TRBD2 (6 bases). Trimming took off 0 bases at V and 0 bases at J, with 7 bases between the two ends. Germline V gene data show CDR1 as SGDLS and CDR2 as YYNGEE. The CDR3 consists of 14 residues. DNA of the CDR3: TGTGCCAGCAGCGTAGGGGAGGTCTCCTACGAGCAGTACTTC. This gives the protein CASSVGEVSYEQYF. The entire variable domain, with the rest obtained from reference TRBV9 and TRBJ2-7, is as follows: DSGVTQTPKHLITATGQRVTLRCSPRSGDLSVYWYQQSLDQGLQFLIQYYNGEERAKGNILERFSAQQFPDLHSELNLSSLELGDSALYFCASSVGEVSYEQYFGPGTRLTVT.

This clone was found many times. In DNA, the CDR3 is TGTGCCAGCAGCCCAAGGCAGGGGGCTCCTTACTCTGGAAACACCATATATTTT. It specifies CASSPRQGAPYSGNTIYF. The V and J genes are TRBV14 and TRBJ1-3; 8 bases align to TRBD1. The CDR3 is made up of 18 amino acids. The germline V gene encodes CDR1 SGHDN and CDR2 FVKESK. The V and J ends lost 4 bases and 0 bases, in that order; junction bases with no gene match: 11.